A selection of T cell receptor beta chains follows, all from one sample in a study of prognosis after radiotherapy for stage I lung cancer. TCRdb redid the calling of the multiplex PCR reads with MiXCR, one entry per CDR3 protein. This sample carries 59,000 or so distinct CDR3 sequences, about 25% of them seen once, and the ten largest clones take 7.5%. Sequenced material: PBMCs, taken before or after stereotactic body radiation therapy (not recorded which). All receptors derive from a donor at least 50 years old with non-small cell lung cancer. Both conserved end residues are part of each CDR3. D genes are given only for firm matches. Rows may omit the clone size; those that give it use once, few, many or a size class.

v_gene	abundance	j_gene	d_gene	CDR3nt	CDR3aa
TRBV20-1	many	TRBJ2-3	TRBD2	TGCCGAGTAGCGGGGGGACTAACAGATACGCAGTATTTT	CRVAGGLTDTQYF
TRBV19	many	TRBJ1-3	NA	TGTGCCAGTAAAGGTGATATCTCTGGAAACACCATATATTTT	CASKGDISGNTIYF
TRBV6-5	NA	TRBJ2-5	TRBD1	TGTGCCAGCAGTTATGGGGGACAGCAGCAAGAGAACAAGTACTTC	CASSYGGQQQENKYF
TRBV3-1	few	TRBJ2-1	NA	TGTGCCAGCAGCCCCTTACTGGAGGGGGATGATGAGCAGTTCTTC	CASSPLLEGDDEQFF
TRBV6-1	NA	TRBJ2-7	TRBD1	TGTGCCAGCAGGAAAGGGTACAGGGGCCCTTGCCGCTATGAGCAGTACTTC	CASRKGYRGPCRYEQYF
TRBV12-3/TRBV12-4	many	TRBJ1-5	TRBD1	TGTGCCAGCAGCCCAGGACAGGGGGGGTATAGCAATCAGCCCCAGCATTTT	CASSPGQGGYSNQPQHF
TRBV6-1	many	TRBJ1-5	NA	TGTGCCAGCAGACCCGACGGATTGAATCAGCCCCAGCATTTT	CASRPDGLNQPQHF
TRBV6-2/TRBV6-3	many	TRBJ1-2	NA	TGTGCCAGCAGTTACACCCGAACGGGCAGTGGCTACACCTTC	CASSYTRTGSGYTF
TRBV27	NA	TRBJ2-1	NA	TGTGCCAGCTCACCGGAGACCCTTGACAATGAGCAGTTCTTC	CASSPETLDNEQFF
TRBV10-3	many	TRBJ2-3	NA	TGTGCCATCAGCCGAGAAATGGGAGATACGCAGTATTTT	CAISREMGDTQYF
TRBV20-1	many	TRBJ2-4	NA	TGCAGTGCTAGAGATCCAGGGATGGGAAACATTCAGTACTTC	CSARDPGMGNIQYF
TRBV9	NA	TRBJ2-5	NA	TGTGCCAGCAGCGTAAACGAGGGGCGAGAGACCAAGTACTTC	CASSVNEGRETKYF
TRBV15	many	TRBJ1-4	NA	TGTGCCACCAGCAGAGATTTTAATGAAAAACTGTTTTTT	CATSRDFNEKLFF
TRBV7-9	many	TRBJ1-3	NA	TGTGCCAGCAGCGACAGTGGAAACACCATATATTTT	CASSDSGNTIYF
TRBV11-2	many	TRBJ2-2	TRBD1	TGTGCCAGCAGCTTAGGGGACAGGGCCGGGGAGCTGTTTTTT	CASSLGDRAGELFF
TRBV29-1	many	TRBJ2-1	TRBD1	TGCAGCGTTGGCCGGACAGGATCCTACAATGAGCAGTTCTTC	CSVGRTGSYNEQFF
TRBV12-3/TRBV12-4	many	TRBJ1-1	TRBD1	TGTGCCAGCAGTACAGGGGTCACTGAAGCTTTCTTT	CASSTGVTEAFF
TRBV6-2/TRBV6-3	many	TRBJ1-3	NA	TGTGCCAGCAGTGATTCAAATGCTCGAGGAAACACCATATATTTT	CASSDSNARGNTIYF
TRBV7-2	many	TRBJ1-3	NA	TGTGCCAGCAGCGGAATCTCTGGAAACACCATATATTTT	CASSGISGNTIYF
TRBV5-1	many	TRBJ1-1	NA	TGCGCCAGCAGCTTGGGACCAACGAACACTGAAGCTTTCTTT	CASSLGPTNTEAFF
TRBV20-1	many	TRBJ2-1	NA	TGCAGTGCCCGCAGGTCGGTCGATGAGCAGTTCTTC	CSARRSVDEQFF
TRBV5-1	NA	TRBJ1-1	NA	TGCGCCAGCAGCTTGGGGGGGAGGTTGAACACTGAAGCTTTCTTT	CASSLGGRLNTEAFF
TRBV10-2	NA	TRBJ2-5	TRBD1	TGCGCCAGCATGGACAGGGTGGGAGAGACCCAGTACTTC	CASMDRVGETQYF
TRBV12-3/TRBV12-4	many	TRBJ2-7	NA	TGTGCCAGCAGACCTCAAGGGACCTCCTACGAGCAGTACTTC	CASRPQGTSYEQYF
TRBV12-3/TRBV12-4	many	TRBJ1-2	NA	TGTGCCAGCAGTTTGAACAGCGAAGCCTATGGCTACACCTTC	CASSLNSEAYGYTF
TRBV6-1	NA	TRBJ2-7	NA	TGTGCCAGCACCCCGGTTTGGGGGATGGACTACGAGCAGTACTTC	CASTPVWGMDYEQYF
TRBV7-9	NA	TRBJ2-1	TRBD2	TGTGCCAGCAGCTTAACTAGCGGGGCGGGCCAGAATGAGCAGTTCTTC	CASSLTSGAGQNEQFF
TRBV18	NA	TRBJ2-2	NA	TGTGCCAGCTCACCACTTTCCACCCATACCGGGGAGCTGTTTTTT	CASSPLSTHTGELFF
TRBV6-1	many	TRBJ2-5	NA	TGTGCCAGCAGCCTGGACGGAGTACAAGAGACCCAGTACTTC	CASSLDGVQETQYF
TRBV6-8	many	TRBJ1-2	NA	TGTGCCAGCAGCTACGCGGTTCCCGGGCGGGGCTACACCTTC	CASSYAVPGRGYTF
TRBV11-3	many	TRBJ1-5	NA	TGTGCCAGCAGCTTAGTAGTTCCACAGGGACGAAGTCAGCCCCAGCATTTT	CASSLVVPQGRSQPQHF
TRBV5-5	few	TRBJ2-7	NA	TGTGCCAGCAGCTTGTATGCGCAGAGCCTCTACGAGCAGTACTTC	CASSLYAQSLYEQYF
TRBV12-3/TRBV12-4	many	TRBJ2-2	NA	TGTGCCAGCAGCCTGTCGGTGGCGGCCGGGGAGCTGTTTTTT	CASSLSVAAGELFF
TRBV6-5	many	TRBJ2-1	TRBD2	TGTGCCAGCAGTTACTTAGGGCGGGGGGGTTACGATGAGCAGTTCTTC	CASSYLGRGGYDEQFF
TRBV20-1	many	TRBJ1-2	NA	TGCAGTGCTAGAGATTTCAGGGATCATGGCTACACCTTC	CSARDFRDHGYTF
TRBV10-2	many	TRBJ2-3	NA	TGCGCCAGCAGTGTAGGTGCTGATACGCAGTATTTT	CASSVGADTQYF
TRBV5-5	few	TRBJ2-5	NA	TGTGCCAGCAGCTCTCGGACATCACAAGAGACCCAGTACTTC	CASSSRTSQETQYF
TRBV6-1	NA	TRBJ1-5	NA	TGTGCCACCTCAACCTCGTACAGGGAGGGTCATCAGCCCCAGCATTTT	CATSTSYREGHQPQHF
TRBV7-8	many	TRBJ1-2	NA	TGTGCCAGCAGCTTACCAGGACATTATGGCTACACCTTC	CASSLPGHYGYTF
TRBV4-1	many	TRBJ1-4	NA	TGCGCCAGCAGCCCAGGCGGAAGGACCGGAGATGAAAAACTGTTTTTT	CASSPGGRTGDEKLFF
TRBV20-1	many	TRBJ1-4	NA	TGCAGTGCTAGGTCCCCACTAGAAAAACTGTTTTTT	CSARSPLEKLFF
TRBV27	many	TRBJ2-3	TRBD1	TGTGCCAGCAGTACGACCCGGGACAGGGGGGATACGCAGTATTTT	CASSTTRDRGDTQYF
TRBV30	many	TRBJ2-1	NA	TGTGCCTGGTGTGAAGGAGGGGCTTATGTTGGTGAGCAGTTCTTC	CAWCEGGAYVGEQFF
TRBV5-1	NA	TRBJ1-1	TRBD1	TGCGCCAGCAGCCCTCGGCTTTCAGGGGGGGGAACTGAAGCTTTCTTT	CASSPRLSGGGTEAFF
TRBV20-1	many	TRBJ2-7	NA	TGCAGTGCTAGGAGTACACAGGGGAGGGGCTACGAGCAGTACTTC	CSARSTQGRGYEQYF
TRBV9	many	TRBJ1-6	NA	TGTGCCAGCAGCGTAGAGGGAAATTCACCCCTCCACTTT	CASSVEGNSPLHF
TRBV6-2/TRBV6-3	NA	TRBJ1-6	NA	TGTGACAGCAGTTACTGGGAAAGGGTGCAGAATTCACCCCTCCACTTT	CDSSYWERVQNSPLHF
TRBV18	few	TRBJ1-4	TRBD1	TGTGCCAGCTCAGCCGGGACAGATAATGAAAAACTGTTTTTT	CASSAGTDNEKLFF
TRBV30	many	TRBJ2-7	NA	TGTGCCTGGAGCCGGGACACCTACGAGCAGTACTTC	CAWSRDTYEQYF
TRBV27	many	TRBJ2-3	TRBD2	TGTGCCAGCAGGGAATATCTCTTGACTAGCGGAGTCCCAGATACGCAGTATTTT	CASREYLLTSGVPDTQYF
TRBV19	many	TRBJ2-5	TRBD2	TGTGCCAGTAGTATGCTAGCGGGGGGGCCTGAGACCCAGTACTTC	CASSMLAGGPETQYF